This TCR beta chain was sequenced during a study of cytomegalovirus exposure and HLA in healthy donors. TCRdb's table, derived via immunoSEQ multiplex PCR, lists solely in-frame clones and lacks some. The repertoire holds over 150,000 clones, roughly 96% seen once, with about 0.94% in the top ten. Germline V lookup: CDR1 SGHRS, CDR2 YFSETQ. The length of the CDR3 is 14 residues. The V and J ends lost 6 bases and 3 bases respectively, with 14 bases between them. The TCR originated in a woman aged 18-29 years in good health and CMV-seronegative. This chain connects TRBV5-1 to TRBJ2-3, with D tentatively TRBD1 (6 bases). Sample: PBMCs. The CDR3 loop reads CASTQGPGTDTQYF. The CDR3 DNA sequence: TGCGCCAGCACCCAGGGGCCTGGGACAGATACGCAGTATTTT. Together with reference TRBV5-1 and TRBJ2-3, the CDR3 gives the full variable domain: KAGVTQTPRYLIKTRGQQVTLSCSPISGHRSVSWYQQTPGQGLQFLFEYFSETQRNKGNFPGRFSGRQFSNSRSEMNVSTLELGDSALYLCASTQGPGTDTQYFGPGTRLTVL.